Here is one TCR beta chain with its context. An end of the junction does not agree with germline; a read error may underlie this. Per the germline V gene, CDR1 is ENHRY and CDR2 is SYGVKD. The CDR3 sequence is 13 residues long. The data originate from a study of breast tumors, draining lymph nodes, adjacent tissues. Samples came from axillary lymph nodes draining the breast cancer. TCRdb ran MiXCR on the multiplex PCR reads and lists one entry per CDR3 protein. This table has around 300,000 distinct CDR3 sequences, roughly 30% appearing once. Sequences were obtained from axillary lymph node tissue. The clonotype originates from a female donor with breast cancer. Some clones in this sample may be carry-over from other donors' samples. J is TRBJ2-5 and V is TRBV10-3; TRBD2 agrees at 7 bases. CDR3 sequence (DNA): TGTGCCATCGGGGAGGGCAGGCAAGAGACCCGGTACTTC. Translating gives CAIGEGRQETRYF.